The rows below give T cell receptor beta chains drawn from one sample of a study of CD8+ T cells in alopecia areata. Using immunoSEQ multiplex PCR, the repertoire was profiled, and TCRdb retains in-frame clones only, with some absent. The sample contains hundreds of thousands of clones, 50% to 60% of which appear only once. Here the sequenced sample was CD4+ T cells sorted from blood, taken at week 0. The source is a human donor with alopecia areata. Each CDR3 is given with its conserved first and last residue. A D gene is named only where the DNA matches it firmly. Size is omitted from some rows. Given values are once, few, many or a class for expanded clones.

j_call	d_call	clone_size	v_call	cdr3_nt	cdr3_aa
TRBJ2-5	.	.	TRBV29-1	TGCAGCGTTGTAGGGGTGGTAAGGGAGACCCAGTACTTC	CSVVGVVRETQYF
TRBJ2-7	.	.	TRBV2	TGTGCCAGCAGTCGCCGGGAAGCACCTGGCGAGCAGTACTTC	CASSRREAPGEQYF
TRBJ1-5	.	once	TRBV7-2	TGTGCCAGCAGCCCTCCCAATCAGCCCCAGCATTTT	CASSPPNQPQHF
TRBJ1-5	.	once	TRBV18	TGTGCCAGCTCACCATCGGGGGAGGGCATTCAGCCCCAGCATTTT	CASSPSGEGIQPQHF
TRBJ1-2	.	.	TRBV6-1	TGTGCCAGCAGTGAAGTCCCGGCCTATGGCTACACCTTC	CASSEVPAYGYTF
TRBJ2-7	.	.	TRBV30	TGTGCCTGGAGTCGCCAGGGTGGCGAGCAGTACTTC	CAWSRQGGEQYF
TRBJ2-2	TRBD2	.	TRBV6-5	TGTGCCAGCAGCCCACTAAGCGGGAAAACCGGGGAGCTGTTTTTT	CASSPLSGKTGELFF
TRBJ1-1	TRBD1	.	TRBV11-2	TGTGCCAGCAGCTTCGGACAGGGGGGGAACACTGAAGCTTTCTTT	CASSFGQGGNTEAFF
TRBJ2-3	TRBD1	.	TRBV7-9	TGTGCCAGCAGCCCCCCGGGGACAGGGATAGCAGATACGCAGTATTTT	CASSPPGTGIADTQYF
TRBJ2-7	.	.	TRBV6-1	TGTGCCAGCAGTGAAGATTGGGGAGGAAGGTCCTACGAGCAGTACTTC	CASSEDWGGRSYEQYF